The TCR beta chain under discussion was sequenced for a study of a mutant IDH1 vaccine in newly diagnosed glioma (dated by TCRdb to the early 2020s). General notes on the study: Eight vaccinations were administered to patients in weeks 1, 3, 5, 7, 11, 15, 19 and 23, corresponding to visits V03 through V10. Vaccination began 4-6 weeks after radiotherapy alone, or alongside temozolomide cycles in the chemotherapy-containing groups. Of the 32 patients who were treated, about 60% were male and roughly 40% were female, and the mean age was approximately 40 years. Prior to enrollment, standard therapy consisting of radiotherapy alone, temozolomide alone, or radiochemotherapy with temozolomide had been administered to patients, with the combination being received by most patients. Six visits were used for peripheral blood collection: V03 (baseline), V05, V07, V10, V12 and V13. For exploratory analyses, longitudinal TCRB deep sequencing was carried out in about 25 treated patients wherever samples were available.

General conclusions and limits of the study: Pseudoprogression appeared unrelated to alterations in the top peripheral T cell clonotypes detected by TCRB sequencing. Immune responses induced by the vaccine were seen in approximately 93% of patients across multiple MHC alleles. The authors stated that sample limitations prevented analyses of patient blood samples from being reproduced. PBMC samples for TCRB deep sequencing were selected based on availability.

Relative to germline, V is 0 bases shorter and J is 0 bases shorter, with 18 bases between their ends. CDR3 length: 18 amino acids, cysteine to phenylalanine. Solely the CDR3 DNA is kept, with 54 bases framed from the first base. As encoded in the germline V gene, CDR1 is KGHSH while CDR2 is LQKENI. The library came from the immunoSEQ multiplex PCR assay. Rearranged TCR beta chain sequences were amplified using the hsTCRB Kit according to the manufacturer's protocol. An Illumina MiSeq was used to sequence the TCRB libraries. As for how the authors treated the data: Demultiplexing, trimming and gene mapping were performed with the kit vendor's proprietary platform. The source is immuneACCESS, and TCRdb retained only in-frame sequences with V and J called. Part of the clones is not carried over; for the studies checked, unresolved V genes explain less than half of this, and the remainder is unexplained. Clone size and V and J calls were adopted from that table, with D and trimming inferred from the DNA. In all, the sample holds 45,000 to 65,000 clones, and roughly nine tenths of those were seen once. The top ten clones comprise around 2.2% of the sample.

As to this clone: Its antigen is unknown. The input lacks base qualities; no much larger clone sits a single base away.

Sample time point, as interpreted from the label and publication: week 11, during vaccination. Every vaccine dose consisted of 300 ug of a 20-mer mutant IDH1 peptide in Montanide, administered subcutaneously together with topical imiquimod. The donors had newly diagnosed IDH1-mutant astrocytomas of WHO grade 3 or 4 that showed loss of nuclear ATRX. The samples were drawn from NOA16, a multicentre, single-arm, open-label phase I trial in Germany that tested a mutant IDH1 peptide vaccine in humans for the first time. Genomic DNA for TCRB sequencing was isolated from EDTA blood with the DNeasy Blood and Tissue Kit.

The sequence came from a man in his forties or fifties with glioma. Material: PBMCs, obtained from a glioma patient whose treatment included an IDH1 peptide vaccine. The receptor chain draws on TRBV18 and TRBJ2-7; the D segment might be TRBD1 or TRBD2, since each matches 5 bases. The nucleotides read TGTGCCAGCTCACCACCCATTTCCCTAGCTGGGGGCTCCTACGAGCAGTACTTC. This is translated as CASSPPISLAGGSYEQYF.